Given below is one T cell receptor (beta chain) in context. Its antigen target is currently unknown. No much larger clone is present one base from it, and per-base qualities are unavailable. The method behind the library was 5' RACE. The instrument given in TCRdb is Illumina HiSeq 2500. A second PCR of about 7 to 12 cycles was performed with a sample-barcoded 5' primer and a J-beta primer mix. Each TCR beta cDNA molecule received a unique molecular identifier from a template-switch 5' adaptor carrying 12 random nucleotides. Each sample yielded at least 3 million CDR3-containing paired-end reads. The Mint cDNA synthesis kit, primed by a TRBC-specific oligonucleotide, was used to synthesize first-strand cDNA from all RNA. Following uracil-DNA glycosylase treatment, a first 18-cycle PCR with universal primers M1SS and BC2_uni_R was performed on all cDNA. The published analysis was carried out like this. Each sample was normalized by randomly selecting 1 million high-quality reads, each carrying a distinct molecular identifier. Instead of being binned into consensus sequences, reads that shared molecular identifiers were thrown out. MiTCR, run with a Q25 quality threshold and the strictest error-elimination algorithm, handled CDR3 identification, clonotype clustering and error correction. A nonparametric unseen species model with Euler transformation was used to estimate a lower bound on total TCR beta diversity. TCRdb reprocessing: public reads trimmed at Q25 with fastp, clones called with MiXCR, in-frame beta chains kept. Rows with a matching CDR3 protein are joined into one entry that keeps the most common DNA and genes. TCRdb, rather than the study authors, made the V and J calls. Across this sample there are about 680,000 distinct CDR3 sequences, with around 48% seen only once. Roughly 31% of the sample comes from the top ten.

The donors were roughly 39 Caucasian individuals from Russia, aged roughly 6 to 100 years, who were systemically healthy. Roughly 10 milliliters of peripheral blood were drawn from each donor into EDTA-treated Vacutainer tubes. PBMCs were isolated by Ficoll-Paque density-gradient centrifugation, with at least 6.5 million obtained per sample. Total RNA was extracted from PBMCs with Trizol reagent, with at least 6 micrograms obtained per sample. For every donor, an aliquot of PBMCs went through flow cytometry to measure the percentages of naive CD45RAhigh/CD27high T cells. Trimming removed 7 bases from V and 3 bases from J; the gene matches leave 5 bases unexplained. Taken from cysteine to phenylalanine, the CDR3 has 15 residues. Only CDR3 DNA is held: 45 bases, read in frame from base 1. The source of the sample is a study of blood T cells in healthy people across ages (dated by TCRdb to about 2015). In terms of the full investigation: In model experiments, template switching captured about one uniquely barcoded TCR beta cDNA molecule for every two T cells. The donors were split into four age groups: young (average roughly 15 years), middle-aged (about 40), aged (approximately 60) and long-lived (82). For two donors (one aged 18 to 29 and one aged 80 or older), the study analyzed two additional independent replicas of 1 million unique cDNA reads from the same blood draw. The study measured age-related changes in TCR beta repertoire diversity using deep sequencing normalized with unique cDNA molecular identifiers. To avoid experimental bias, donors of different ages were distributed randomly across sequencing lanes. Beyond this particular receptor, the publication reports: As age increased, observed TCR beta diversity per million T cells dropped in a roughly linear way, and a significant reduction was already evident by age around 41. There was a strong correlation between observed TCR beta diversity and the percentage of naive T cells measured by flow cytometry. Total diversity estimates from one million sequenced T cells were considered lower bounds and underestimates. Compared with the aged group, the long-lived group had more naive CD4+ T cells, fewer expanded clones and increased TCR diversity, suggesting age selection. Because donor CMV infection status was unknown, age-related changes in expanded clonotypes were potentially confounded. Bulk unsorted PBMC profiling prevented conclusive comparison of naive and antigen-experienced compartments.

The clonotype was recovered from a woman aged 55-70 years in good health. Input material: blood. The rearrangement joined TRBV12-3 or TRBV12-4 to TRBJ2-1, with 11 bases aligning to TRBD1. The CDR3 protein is CASTLGTGGYNEQFF. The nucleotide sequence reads TGTGCCAGCACCCTCGGGACAGGGGGCTACAATGAGCAGTTCTTC.